The TCR beta chain under discussion was sequenced for a study of blood T cell repertoires in COVID-19. Study overall: Both acute and convalescent COVID-19 samples were obtained from the United States, Italy and Spain. The cDNA or gDNA used as material had been derived from T cells, B-cell-depleted T cells, or PBMCs.

Authors' methods: Scientists estimated how many nucleated cells there were by amplifying reference gene primers. Only in-frame clones appear in the TCRdb table, and some are missing; sequencing was by immunoSEQ multiplex PCR. V, J and clone size reflect that table, while D and trimming were determined from the DNA. The repertoire holds 110,000 or so clones, with 75% to 90% as singletons. This clone is a singleton in its sample. The sample consisted of peripheral blood. This receptor was identified in a human donor with acute or convalescent COVID-19. The donor label of this sample is uncertain.

The CDR3 nucleotides are TGTGCCAGCAGCCGGGGACTAGCGGGGGGGCTAACGAGGAATGAGCAGTTCTTC. It is translated as CASSRGLAGGLTRNEQFF. This rearrangement joins TRBV5-4 to TRBJ2-1; 16 nucleotides match TRBD2. This CDR3 has 18 amino acids. V shed 4 bases and J 7 bases; nucleotides not matched to a gene: 11. Germline V gene sequence: CDR1 SGHNT, CDR2 YYREEE (reference sequence).